The clone carrying this TCR beta chain was observed many times. This record belongs to a study of T-cell reconstitution after alpha-beta-depleted transplantation in children. Germline CDR1 is DFQATT and CDR2 is SNEGSKA (reference sequence). Trimming removed 4 bases from V and 1 base from J; junction bases left unmatched: 5. The length of the CDR3 is 14 residues. Researchers prepared the TCRbeta library using unique molecular identifiers, the study reports. MiXCR was run by TCRdb on the PCR reads, yielding one entry per CDR3 protein. The sample carries roughly 590,000 distinct CDR3 sequences, around 16% recorded once.

Sample: PBMCs from the stem cell graft donor, taken from the stem cell graft. The genes are TRBV20-1 and TRBJ1-1, with TRBD1 matching 8 bases. The clonotype originates from a human donor who donated a stem cell graft to a child with acute myeloid leukemia. CDR3 DNA sequence: TGCAGTGCTACAGGGGGCGCGGAGAACACTGAAGCTTTCTTT. It codes for CSATGGAENTEAFF.